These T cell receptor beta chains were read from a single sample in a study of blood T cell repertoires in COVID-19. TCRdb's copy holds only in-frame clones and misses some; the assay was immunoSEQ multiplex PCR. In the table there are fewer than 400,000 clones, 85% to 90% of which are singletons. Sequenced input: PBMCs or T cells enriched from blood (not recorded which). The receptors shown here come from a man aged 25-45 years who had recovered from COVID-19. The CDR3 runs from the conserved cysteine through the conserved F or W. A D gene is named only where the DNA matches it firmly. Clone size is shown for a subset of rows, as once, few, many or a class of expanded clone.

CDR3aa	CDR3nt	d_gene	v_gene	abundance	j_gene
CASSPAVGEQYF	TGTGCCAGCAGCCCGGCGGTAGGCGAGCAGTACTTC	-	TRBV5-4	-	TRBJ2-7
CASSLERRNTGELFF	TGCGCCAGCAGCTTGGAAAGGAGAAACACCGGGGAGCTGTTTTTT	-	TRBV5-1	-	TRBJ2-2
CASSQAGLGSYTF	TGCGCCAGCAGCCAAGCTGGACTTGGTAGCTACACCTTC	-	TRBV4-1	-	TRBJ1-2
CASSSTSGIDEQYF	TGTGCCAGCAGTTCGACTAGCGGGATCGACGAGCAGTACTTC	TRBD2	TRBV7-9	-	TRBJ2-7
CASSSLIRDRSYEQYF	TGTGCCAGCAGCTCCCTAATACGGGACAGGAGCTACGAGCAGTACTTC	TRBD1	TRBV11-2	-	TRBJ2-7
CAIRGLGGASDEQYF	TGTGCCATCAGGGGTTTAGGGGGGGCTTCCGACGAGCAGTACTTC	-	TRBV10-3	-	TRBJ2-7
CASSLNPGKGSPQHF	TGTGCCAGCAGTTTAAATCCGGGCAAGGGGTCGCCCCAGCATTTT	-	TRBV28	-	TRBJ1-5
CASSQSPPPTGGVRDTQYF	TGCGCCAGCAGCCAAAGCCCCCCTCCTACCGGGGGGGTTCGAGATACGCAGTATTTT	TRBD2	TRBV4-1	-	TRBJ2-3
CASRQTGTGGYIQYF	TGTGCCAGCAGGCAAACCGGGACAGGGGGGTACATTCAGTACTTC	TRBD1	TRBV6-5	-	TRBJ2-4
CASSHRQGEKLFF	TGTGCCAGCAGCCACCGACAGGGAGAAAAACTGTTTTTT	TRBD1	TRBV3-1/TRBV3-2	-	TRBJ1-4
CASSQDGKINQPQHF	TGTGCCAGCAGCCAAGACGGGAAAATCAATCAGCCCCAGCATTTT	-	TRBV7-2	-	TRBJ1-5
CASLGQGGYGYTF	TGTGCCAGTCTGGGACAGGGTGGGTATGGCTACACCTTC	TRBD1	TRBV19	-	TRBJ1-2
CASSSEDRDLYEQYF	TGCGCCAGCAGTTCCGAGGACAGGGACCTATACGAGCAGTACTTC	TRBD1	TRBV23-1	-	TRBJ2-7
CASTSGGGWGETQYF	TGTGCCAGCACCTCGGGCGGGGGATGGGGAGAGACCCAGTACTTC	TRBD2	TRBV9	-	TRBJ2-5
CASSPLGHQNTEAFF	TGTGCCAGCTCACCACTGGGACACCAGAACACTGAAGCTTTCTTT	-	TRBV18	once	TRBJ1-1
CASSPRTGVRDTEAFF	TGCGCCAGCAGCCCCAGGACAGGGGTTAGGGACACTGAAGCTTTCTTT	TRBD1	TRBV5-1	-	TRBJ1-1
CASSLDGVTYYNEQFF	TGTGCCAGCAGCTTAGACGGGGTCACCTACTACAATGAGCAGTTCTTC	-	TRBV7-2	-	TRBJ2-1
CSARQVLKGQEGTEAFF	TGCAGCGCCCGCCAGGTATTGAAGGGACAGGAAGGCACTGAAGCTTTCTTT	TRBD1	TRBV29-1	-	TRBJ1-1
CASRVTGGVGEKLFF	TGTGCCAGCAGAGTGACAGGGGGAGTAGGGGAAAAACTGTTTTTT	TRBD1	TRBV7-2	-	TRBJ1-4
CASSPRTGADSGNTIYF	TGTGCCAGCTCACCTCGGACAGGGGCGGACTCTGGAAACACCATATATTTT	TRBD1	TRBV18	-	TRBJ1-3
CASSGSRGEVAEAFF	TGTGCTAGCAGCGGCTCCAGGGGTGAGGTCGCTGAAGCTTTCTTT	-	TRBV7-7	few	TRBJ1-1
CASSTRGDQPQHF	TGTGCCAGCAGCACCCGGGGGGATCAGCCCCAGCATTTT	-	TRBV7-9	-	TRBJ1-5
CASSSTSGPYEQYF	TGTGCCAGCAGCTCTACTAGCGGCCCCTACGAGCAGTACTTC	TRBD2	TRBV11-2	-	TRBJ2-7
CASSVEWASFYGYTF	TGTGCCAGCAGCGTAGAATGGGCTTCTTTCTATGGCTACACCTTC	-	TRBV9	-	TRBJ1-2
CASSFVRGRDTQYF	TGTGCCAGCAGTTTCGTCAGGGGGCGAGATACGCAGTATTTT	TRBD1	TRBV2	-	TRBJ2-3
CASSSPQGKGTDTQYF	TGTGCCAGCAGCTCCCCACAGGGTAAAGGCACAGATACGCAGTATTTT	-	TRBV5-4	-	TRBJ2-3